Listed below are T cell receptor beta chains from one sample, sequenced in a study of HIV-infected patients and healthy controls. TCRdb re-analysed the 5' RACE reads in MiXCR, keeping a single row per CDR3 protein. The data hold 18,000 or so distinct CDR3 sequences, with over 9% observed a single time. Sequenced sample: blood. These receptors originate from an adult in good health. The CDR3 runs from the conserved cysteine through the conserved F or W. The order of the fields is D gene, CDR3 length, J gene, clone size, V gene, CDR3 DNA, CDR3 protein. A D gene is named only where the DNA matches it firmly. Rows may omit the clone size; those that give it use once, few, many or a size class.

D: TRBD1; length: 15; J: TRBJ2-1; size: medium-sized; V: TRBV2; DNA: TGTGCCAGCAGACCCGACAGGGGATCCTACAATGAGCAGTTCTTC; CDR3: CASRPDRGSYNEQFF
D: .; length: 16; J: TRBJ2-3; size: many; V: TRBV28; DNA: TGTGCCAGCAGTTTCGCGACTGGGGCAGGCACGGATACGCAGTATTTT; CDR3: CASSFATGAGTDTQYF
D: .; length: 14; J: TRBJ1-2; size: many; V: TRBV6-1; DNA: TGTGCCAGCAGTGAAACTGGGGGTAGCTATGGCTACACCTTC; CDR3: CASSETGGSYGYTF
D: .; length: 13; J: TRBJ2-1; size: many; V: TRBV29-1; DNA: TGCAGCGTCATAGGTTGGGGAGAGAATGAGCAGTTCTTC; CDR3: CSVIGWGENEQFF
D: .; length: 14; J: TRBJ2-7; size: many; V: TRBV27; DNA: TGTGCCAGCAGCCCAGGGACAAGAACCTACGAGCAGTACTTC; CDR3: CASSPGTRTYEQYF
D: TRBD2; length: 15; J: TRBJ2-7; size: many; V: TRBV20-1; DNA: TGCAGTGCTAGCGAGCCAGCGGGAGGGTTGCAGGAGCAGTACTTC; CDR3: CSASEPAGGLQEQYF
D: .; length: 14; J: TRBJ2-7; size: many; V: TRBV6-2/TRBV6-3; DNA: TGTGCCAGCAGTTACGGGAGTCCCTCCTACGAGCAGTACTTC; CDR3: CASSYGSPSYEQYF
D: TRBD2; length: 17; J: TRBJ2-2; size: medium-sized; V: TRBV5-5; DNA: TGTGCCAGCAGCTTAAGGACTAGCGGGAGGAATACCGGGGAGCTGTTTTTT; CDR3: CASSLRTSGRNTGELFF
D: TRBD1; length: 15; J: TRBJ2-1; size: .; V: TRBV27; DNA: TGTGCCAGCAGTTTATCTGTACAGGGGGCATGGGGGGAGTTCTTC; CDR3: CASSLSVQGAWGEFF
D: .; length: 16; J: TRBJ2-1; size: many; V: TRBV6-2/TRBV6-3; DNA: TGTGCCAGCAGTTACAGGGGCGGGCCGTTACACAATGAGCAGTTCTTC; CDR3: CASSYRGGPLHNEQFF
D: .; length: 13; J: TRBJ1-1; size: .; V: TRBV12-3/TRBV12-4; DNA: TGTGCCAGCCGGGCCGCGAGGGGCACTGAAGCTTTCTTT; CDR3: CASRAARGTEAFF
D: .; length: 12; J: TRBJ2-2; size: .; V: TRBV6-5; DNA: TGTGCCAGCAGTTACACTACCGGGGAGCTGTTTTTT; CDR3: CASSYTTGELFF
D: .; length: 14; J: TRBJ2-2; size: many; V: TRBV9; DNA: TGTGCCAGCCGGAGGGCGATGGAGACCGGGGAGCTGTTTTTT; CDR3: CASRRAMETGELFF
D: .; length: 14; J: TRBJ2-5; size: many; V: TRBV5-6; DNA: TGTGCCAGCAGCCTGACAAGCGGTCAAGAGACCCAGTACTTC; CDR3: CASSLTSGQETQYF
D: TRBD1; length: 17; J: TRBJ1-3; size: .; V: TRBV20-1; DNA: TGCAGTGCTAGAGATAGACAGGGGGGGAGCTCTGGAAACACCATATATTTT; CDR3: CSARDRQGGSSGNTIYF
D: .; length: 14; J: TRBJ1-2; size: medium-sized; V: TRBV5-6; DNA: TGTGCCAGCAGCTTGGCGGTCAGGAGATATGGCTACACCTTC; CDR3: CASSLAVRRYGYTF
D: .; length: 13; J: TRBJ2-2; size: .; V: TRBV27; DNA: TGTGCCAGCAGTTGGGGCTCAACCGGGGAGCTGTTTTTT; CDR3: CASSWGSTGELFF
D: .; length: 12; J: TRBJ2-1; size: many; V: TRBV2; DNA: TGTGCCAGCAGTGAAGCAACGAATGAGCAGTTCTTC; CDR3: CASSEATNEQFF
D: TRBD2; length: 19; J: TRBJ2-3; size: many; V: TRBV4-1; DNA: TGCGCCAGCAGCCAAGGGAGGGGCGGGGGAGAAATCAGCACAGATACGCAGTATTTT; CDR3: CASSQGRGGGEISTDTQYF
D: TRBD1; length: 14; J: TRBJ2-7; size: few; V: TRBV27; DNA: TGTGCCAGCAGCCTACAGGGGGCCTCCTACGAGCAGTACTTC; CDR3: CASSLQGASYEQYF
D: TRBD2; length: 16; J: TRBJ2-2; size: many; V: TRBV11-2; DNA: TGTGCCAGCAGCCCACTAGCGGGAGTGAACACCGGGGAGCTGTTTTTT; CDR3: CASSPLAGVNTGELFF
D: TRBD1; length: 13; J: TRBJ2-7; size: .; V: TRBV29-1; DNA: TGCAGCGTTGAAGGGACAGGGGCCTACGAGCAGTACTTC; CDR3: CSVEGTGAYEQYF
D: TRBD2; length: 15; J: TRBJ2-2; size: many; V: TRBV7-8; DNA: TGTGCCAGCAGCCAAGCGGGAGACTTGGCCGGGGAGCTGTTTTTT; CDR3: CASSQAGDLAGELFF
D: .; length: 11; J: TRBJ2-5; size: many; V: TRBV5-4; DNA: TGCGCCAGCAGCTTGCGAGAGACCCAGTACTTC; CDR3: CASSLRETQYF
D: TRBD2; length: 16; J: TRBJ2-5; size: many; V: TRBV13; DNA: TGTGCCAGCAGCTTACGTGGTGCGGGAGGGACAAAGACCCAGTACTTC; CDR3: CASSLRGAGGTKTQYF
D: .; length: 18; J: TRBJ1-4; size: .; V: TRBV7-9; DNA: TGTGCCAGCAGCTTAGTGTCGGCAGGGGCGGTTGCTAATGAAAAACTGTTTTTT; CDR3: CASSLVSAGAVANEKLFF
D: .; length: 13; J: TRBJ2-7; size: once; V: TRBV4-2; DNA: TGTGCCAGCAGCCACGCGGGCCTTGACGAGCAGTACTTC; CDR3: CASSHAGLDEQYF
D: .; length: 13; J: TRBJ2-5; size: many; V: TRBV20-1; DNA: TGCAGTGCTAGAGCCGGAGGCCGAGAGACCCAGTACTTC; CDR3: CSARAGGRETQYF
D: TRBD2; length: 15; J: TRBJ2-3; size: many; V: TRBV3-1; DNA: TGTGCCAGCAGCCCGGGAGGCCGGGTAGGAGATACGCAGTATTTT; CDR3: CASSPGGRVGDTQYF
D: .; length: 14; J: TRBJ2-7; size: medium-sized; V: TRBV7-2; DNA: TGTGCCAGCAGCCGGACCCGCTCGACCTACGAGCAGTACTTC; CDR3: CASSRTRSTYEQYF
D: .; length: 15; J: TRBJ1-5; size: medium-sized; V: TRBV12-3/TRBV12-4; DNA: TGTGCCAGCAGTCCGGTGGGGGCTAAGGGTCAGCCCCAGCATTTT; CDR3: CASSPVGAKGQPQHF
D: .; length: 14; J: TRBJ1-2; size: many; V: TRBV25-1; DNA: TGTGCCAGCAGTGAATATATTCATGGGAAGGGCTACACCTTC; CDR3: CASSEYIHGKGYTF
D: TRBD2; length: 16; J: TRBJ2-1; size: many; V: TRBV5-6; DNA: TGTGCCAGCAGCGGGGGACTAGCGGGAGCCTACAATGAGCAGTTCTTC; CDR3: CASSGGLAGAYNEQFF
D: TRBD2; length: 15; J: TRBJ2-3; size: medium-sized; V: TRBV9; DNA: TGTGCCAGCAGCGTAGACGGGAGGGCCATTGATACGCAGTATTTT; CDR3: CASSVDGRAIDTQYF
D: .; length: 14; J: TRBJ1-5; size: many; V: TRBV27; DNA: TGTGCCAGCAGTTTCACAGGCCGCAATCAGCCCCAGCATTTT; CDR3: CASSFTGRNQPQHF
D: .; length: 14; J: TRBJ2-1; size: many; V: TRBV18; DNA: TGTGCCAGCTCACCAGGGCTAACCATGGATGAGCAGTTCTTC; CDR3: CASSPGLTMDEQFF
D: TRBD2; length: 16; J: TRBJ2-7; size: .; V: TRBV20-1; DNA: TGCAGTGCTAGACCTAGCGGGCTGCTTACGACCTACGAGCAGTACTTC; CDR3: CSARPSGLLTTYEQYF
D: .; length: 16; J: TRBJ2-2; size: few; V: TRBV4-1; DNA: TGCGCCAGCAGCCAAGTCCCCCCCAGGGGCAGCGGGGAGCTGTTTTTT; CDR3: CASSQVPPRGSGELFF
D: .; length: 13; J: TRBJ2-4; size: many; V: TRBV19; DNA: TGTGCCAGTGGACTGATTGGACCGAACATTCAGTACTTC; CDR3: CASGLIGPNIQYF
D: TRBD2; length: 15; J: TRBJ2-1; size: many; V: TRBV12-3/TRBV12-4; DNA: TGTGCCAGCAGTTTACTAGCGGGAGGGTTCAATGAGCAGTTCTTC; CDR3: CASSLLAGGFNEQFF
D: .; length: 13; J: TRBJ2-3; size: .; V: TRBV5-1; DNA: TGCGCCAGCAGCTTGGGGAGGCGAGATACGCAGTATTTT; CDR3: CASSLGRRDTQYF
D: TRBD2; length: 17; J: TRBJ2-5; size: few; V: TRBV6-2/TRBV6-3; DNA: TGTGCCAGCAGTTACTCGAAGGCTAGCGGGAGCTATGAGACCCAGTACTTC; CDR3: CASSYSKASGSYETQYF
D: .; length: 17; J: TRBJ2-4; size: many; V: TRBV19; DNA: TGTGCCAGTAGTATCCTCGGCAGGGAGGATTCCAAAAACATTCAGTACTTC; CDR3: CASSILGREDSKNIQYF
D: .; length: 13; J: TRBJ1-2; size: .; V: TRBV2; DNA: TGTGCCAGCAGTGAAGCAAGGGGGGTGGGCTACACCTTC; CDR3: CASSEARGVGYTF
D: .; length: 14; J: TRBJ2-3; size: many; V: TRBV15; DNA: TGTGCCACCAGCCCCCTCGGGGGCACAGATACGCAGTATTTT; CDR3: CATSPLGGTDTQYF
D: .; length: 16; J: TRBJ2-5; size: medium-sized; V: TRBV21-1; DNA: TGTGCCAGCAGCAAGGGACTAGCGGGAGGGCCGGAGACCCAGTACTTC; CDR3: CASSKGLAGGPETQYF
D: TRBD2; length: 14; J: TRBJ2-3; size: .; V: TRBV20-1; DNA: TGCAGTGCTAGTGGGAGACTAGCGACCGATACGCAGTATTTT; CDR3: CSASGRLATDTQYF
D: .; length: 15; J: TRBJ1-1; size: many; V: TRBV12-3/TRBV12-4; DNA: TGTGCCAGCAGTTCCCACACACAGCAGAACACTGAAGCTTTCTTT; CDR3: CASSSHTQQNTEAFF
D: .; length: 15; J: TRBJ2-6; size: many; V: TRBV7-9; DNA: TGTGCCAGCAGCTTATCGGGGGCTGGGGCCAACGTCCTGACTTTC; CDR3: CASSLSGAGANVLTF
D: .; length: 13; J: TRBJ1-4; size: many; V: TRBV12-3/TRBV12-4; DNA: TGTGCCAGCAGTTCCGGGCACGATGAAAAACTGTTTTTT; CDR3: CASSSGHDEKLFF